This T cell receptor (beta chain) was sequenced in a study of patients and donors after allogeneic stem cell transplantation. This CDR3 comprises 14 residues. V lost 6 bases and J lost 3; bases outside the gene matches: 6. From germline, CDR1 is MNHEY and CDR2 SVGAGI. TCRdb fed the RT-PCR reads into MiXCR, producing one record per CDR3 protein. The sample has about 110,000 distinct CDR3 sequences; roughly 35% are singletons. This clonotype was obtained from a human donor who was either an allogeneic HSCT recipient or a stem cell or donor lymphocyte infusion donor (not recorded which). It is not recorded whose cells these are; they may come from a transplant donor. The specimen was blood, either unsorted or a sorted T cell fraction (not recorded which). The chain carries TRBV6-5 and TRBJ2-7, with TRBD1 identical over 9 bases. The CDR3 nucleotides are TGTGCCAGCAGCCGCCGGGACAGGGACTACGAGCAGTACTTC. Translating it yields CASSRRDRDYEQYF.